The clone carrying this T cell receptor (beta chain) showed up many times. Tregs were sorted as CD4+CD25+CD127-/low cells. CDR3 size: 15 residues. V shed 5 bases and J 4 bases; nucleotides not matched to a gene: 8. Germline V gene sequence: CDR1 SGHVS, CDR2 FQNEAQ. TCRdb re-derived calls from the 5' RACE reads in MiXCR, one entry per CDR3 protein. The sample lists 50,000 to 60,000 distinct CDR3 sequences; under 25% were seen once. The clonotype originates from a female donor with breast cancer. What was sequenced was tumor-infiltrating Tregs sorted from the breast tumor. The V and J genes are TRBV7-8 and TRBJ2-7; 10 bases fit TRBD2. CDR3 in DNA: TGTGCCAGCAGCCCCAGGCTAGCGGGAGTGTACGAGCAGTACTTC. Its translation: CASSPRLAGVYEQYF.